This record covers a single TCR beta chain. This sample is part of a study of technical replicates of blood from a handful of donors. The table came from immunoSEQ multiplex PCR; TCRdb's copy has only in-frame clones and leaves some out. The repertoire holds about 74,000 clones, with 85% to 95% as singletons. From germline, CDR1 is LNHDA and CDR2 SQIVND (reference sequence). The CDR3 runs to 20 residues. Trimming took off 4 bases at V and 3 bases at J, with 27 bases between the two ends. The chain is built from TRBV19 and TRBJ2-2, with D possibly matching TRBD1 (6 bases). This receptor was identified in a human donor in good health. The sequenced material came from T cells isolated from PBMCs. CDR3 region: CASSRVGGEGPGGDTGELFF. The CDR3 coding sequence is TGTGCCAGTAGTAGGGTTGGGGGCGAAGGGCCGGGTGGAGACACCGGGGAGCTGTTTTTT.